Below, 27 T cell receptor beta chains from the same sample are listed, as sequenced in a study of a mutant IDH1 vaccine in newly diagnosed glioma. Time point of the sample: baseline, week 1 (first vaccination visit). This sample's treatment: pre-vaccination baseline after standard-of-care therapy. Generated by immunoSEQ multiplex PCR, the TCRdb table keeps only in-frame clones and is missing some. The table lists about 88,000 clones, 82% of them singletons. Here the sequenced sample was PBMCs, taken from a glioma patient treated with radiotherapy, temozolomide or both. These receptors were taken from a man aged 35 to 55 with glioma. Some clones in this sample may be carry-over from other donors' samples.

The chain couples TRBV7-9 to TRBJ1-2, with 10 bases aligning to TRBD1. V trimming: 0 bases; J trimming: 7 bases; junction bases outside the gene matches: 5. The CDR3 is made up of 15 amino acids. The germline V gene encodes CDR1 SEHNR and CDR2 FQNEAQ (reference sequence). The CDR3 here is CASSLAGTGDGGYTF. The CDR3 DNA follows: TGTGCCAGCAGCTTAGCAGGGACAGGGGACGGTGGCTACACCTTC.

The V and J genes are TRBV30 and TRBJ2-3, with TRBD2 matching over 8 bases. The germline gives CDR1 GTSNPN, CDR2 SVGIG (reference sequence). The ends lost 2 bases at V and 0 bases at J; junction bases unmatched: 4. This CDR3 contains 15 residues. This CDR3 reads CAWSIAGGSTDTQYF. CDR3 sequence (DNA): TGTGCCTGGAGTATCGCGGGAGGAAGCACAGATACGCAGTATTTT.

The J gene is TRBJ2-2, the V gene TRBV4-2, with D tentatively TRBD2 (6 bases). The CDR3 loop spans 14 amino acids. The V end was cut by 5 bases, the J end by 4 bases, with 11 bases between. Germline CDR1 is LGHNA and CDR2 is YNFKEQ. The CDR3 nucleotides are TGTGCCAGCAGCAACGGGGGTTTCACCGGGGAGCTGTTTTTT. Protein product: CASSNGGFTGELFF.

The chain carries TRBV9 and TRBJ1-5; D perhaps matches TRBD1 (6 bases). V lost 0 bases and J 7 bases, leaving 8 bases between the germline ends. The CDR3 totals 13 residues. Germline loops: CDR1 SGDLS, CDR2 YYNGEE. As DNA, the CDR3 is TGTGCCAGCAGCGTAGAAGGGGGGCAGCCCCAGCATTTT. It translates to CASSVEGGQPQHF.

This clone has a single count. The CDR3 here is CASSIAGTSQETQYF. DNA of the CDR3: TGCGCCAGCAGCATAGCCGGGACCTCTCAAGAGACCCAGTACTTC. This rearrangement joins TRBV5-1 to TRBJ2-5; D is possibly TRBD1 or TRBD2 (5 bases each). The germline V gene encodes CDR1 SGHRS and CDR2 YFSETQ. The V end was cut by 4 bases, the J end by 2 bases, with 15 bases between. CDR3 size: 15 residues.

This chain joins TRBV12-5 and TRBJ2-2; a possible D gene is TRBD1 (6 bases). CDR1 is LGHNT and CDR2 is FRNRAP in the germline V gene. V lost 0 bases and J lost 7, with 21 bases in between. The CDR3 is made up of 18 amino acids. The DNA for the CDR3 is TGTGCTAGTGGTTTGGTACAGTCAGGGGAGCGTCTAGGCGGGGAGCTGTTTTTT. Its translation: CASGLVQSGERLGGELFF. Full variable domain (missing parts from reference TRBV12-5 and TRBJ2-2): DARVTQTPRHKVTEMGQEVTMRCQPILGHNTVFWYRQTMMQGLELLAYFRNRAPLDDSGMPKDRFSAEMPDATLATLKIQPSEPRDSAVYFCASGLVQSGERLGGELFFGEGSRLTVL.

The J gene is TRBJ1-6, the V gene TRBV6-5, with D hard to call. V dropped 0 bases and J dropped 7 bases, with 10 bases sitting between them. This CDR3 comprises 15 residues. The germline gives CDR1 MNHEY, CDR2 SVGAGI. CDR3 in amino acids: CASSYSAGLNSPLHF. The CDR3 DNA reads TGTGCCAGCAGTTACTCTGCAGGATTGAATTCACCCCTCCACTTT.

The gene calls are TRBV7-9 and TRBJ2-5, with D perhaps TRBD1 or TRBD2 (5 bases each). The CDR3 runs to 16 residues. The V gene's germline CDR1 is SEHNR and CDR2 FQNEAQ (reference sequence). V lost 7 bases and J 0 bases, leaving 18 bases between the germline ends. The CDR3 DNA sequence: TGTGCCAGCATCCAACGTGGGGACGGGGACCAAGAGACCCAGTACTTC. Translated: CASIQRGDGDQETQYF. The full variable domain, completed using reference TRBV7-9 and TRBJ2-5, is DTGVSQNPRHKITKRGQNVTFRCDPISEHNRLYWYRQTLGQGPEFLTYFQNEAQLEKSRLLSDRFSAERPKGSFSTLEIQRTEQGDSAMYLCASIQRGDGDQETQYFGPGTRLLVL.

The chain couples TRBV9 to TRBJ2-2; D not resolved. The CDR3 is made up of 16 amino acids. Trimming stripped 2 bases from V and 1 base from J, with 12 bases between. Germline-derived CDR1 and CDR2 are SGDLS and YYNGEE. CDR3 amino acids: CASSVGSALNTGELFF. Written as DNA, the CDR3 is TGTGCCAGCAGCGTGGGATCCGCCCTGAACACCGGGGAGCTGTTTTTT.

The chain has TRBV30 and TRBJ1-2, with D unclear. Trimming pared 3 bases from V and 9 bases from J, leaving 11 bases between. The CDR3 is made up of 11 amino acids. The germline CDR1 and CDR2 sequences are GTSNPN and SVGIG (reference sequence). The CDR3 bases are TGTGCCTGGAGGACGGGTGTGAGCTACACCTTC. Its protein is CAWRTGVSYTF. The full variable domain, rest sourced from reference TRBV30 and TRBJ1-2, is SQTIHQWPATLVQPVGSPLSLECTVEGTSNPNLYWYRQAAGRGLQLLFYSVGIGQISSEVPQNLSASRPQDRQFILSSKKLLLSDSGFYLCAWRTGVSYTFGSGTRLTVV.

The V call is TRBV25-1, the J call TRBJ1-5; tentatively, D is TRBD1 (5 bases). The CDR3 loop spans 15 amino acids. Germline V gene lookup returns CDR1 MGHDK and CDR2 SYGVNS. V dropped 4 bases and J dropped 5 bases, with 15 bases sitting between them. The CDR3: CASSGAKLGHQPQHF. CDR3 bases: TGTGCCAGCAGTGGGGCAAAACTGGGACATCAGCCCCAGCATTTT.

This rearrangement joins TRBV14 to TRBJ2-1, with 8 bases lining up with TRBD2. Per the germline V gene, CDR1 is SGHDN and CDR2 is FVKESK. The V and J ends lost 1 base and 10 bases, in that order; junction bases with no gene match: 12. CDR3 length equals 16 residues. Here the CDR3 reads CASSQASRGVPWEQFF. The CDR3 nucleotides are TGTGCCAGCAGCCAAGCCTCGCGGGGGGTCCCATGGGAGCAGTTCTTC. The full variable domain, with the rest looked up from reference TRBV14 and TRBJ2-1, is EAGVTQFPSHSVIEKGQTVTLRCDPISGHDNLYWYRRVMGKEIKFLLHFVKESKQDESGMPNNRFLAERTGGTYSTLKVQPAELEDSGVYFCASSQASRGVPWEQFFGPGTRLTVL.

V is TRBV4-2 and J is TRBJ2-2; 13 bases are shared with TRBD2. Germline V gives CDR1 LGHNA, CDR2 YNFKEQ. The trim removed 1 base at V and 6 bases at J, leaving 2 bases unmatched. There are 16 residues in the CDR3. The CDR3 here is CASSQGTSGGPGELFF. As DNA, the CDR3 is TGTGCCAGCAGCCAAGGGACTAGCGGGGGCCCCGGGGAGCTGTTTTTT.

The count of this clone is one. The rearrangement joins TRBV5-1 to TRBJ1-2, with 12 bases lining up with TRBD1. J lost 8 bases, V lost 4 bases, and 6 bases had no gene match. Germline CDR1 is SGHRS and CDR2 is YFSETQ. CDR3 length equals 14 residues. CDR3 loop: CASSSGTGGGGYTF. CDR3 in DNA: TGCGCCAGCAGCAGCGGGACAGGGGGCGGAGGCTACACCTTC.

The sample holds one count of this clone. CDR3 in DNA: TGTGCCAGCAGCCCGCGGACAGAGATCTTCAATTCACCCCTCCACTTT. This translates into CASSPRTEIFNSPLHF. The V call is TRBV7-2, the J call TRBJ1-6, with D possibly being TRBD1 (6 bases). V was clipped by 5 bases and J by 7 bases, with 18 bases between them. In germline, CDR1 is SGHTA, CDR2 FQGNSA. The CDR3 is 16 amino acids.

Only a few counts were recorded for this clone. The chain joins TRBV27 to TRBJ1-2, with no clear D. This CDR3 contains 12 residues. The germline gives CDR1 MNHEY, CDR2 SMNVEV (reference sequence). Trimming cost V 5 bases and J 8 bases, with 12 bases left between them. CDR3 protein: CASSSLRGGYTF. The CDR3 DNA reads TGTGCCAGCAGTAGTCTCCGCGGAGGCTACACCTTC.

The chain employs TRBV2 and TRBJ1-5; the D gene is possibly TRBD1 (5 bases). The germline V gene encodes CDR1 SNHLY and CDR2 FYNNEI. Trimming removed 8 bases at V and 3 bases at J, with 11 bases between. The CDR3 runs to 13 residues. CDR3 DNA sequence: TGTGCCAGCTGCGGGGGTAACAATCAGCCCCAGCATTTT. This translates into CASCGGNNQPQHF.

The rearrangement joins TRBV6-5 to TRBJ1-2; D remains unclear. The germline V and J ends were trimmed by 0 bases and 2 bases, with 4 bases remaining between them. This CDR3 is built from 13 residues. CDR1 and CDR2 (germline): MNHEY, SVGAGI. CDR3 sequence: CASSYSNNYGYTF. Here the CDR3 DNA reads TGTGCCAGCAGTTACTCGAACAACTATGGCTACACCTTC.

The chain uses TRBV14 and TRBJ1-1; D perhaps matches TRBD1 (5 bases). The CDR3 covers 14 residues. Trimming left V 4 bases short and J 10 bases short, with 19 bases between. Germline V lookup: CDR1 SGHDN, CDR2 FVKESK. CDR3 residues: CASSPRWAVGGAFF. The CDR3 nucleotides read TGTGCCAGCAGCCCGCGGTGGGCCGTGGGGGGAGCTTTCTTT. The full variable domain, its missing parts supplied by reference TRBV14 and TRBJ1-1, is EAGVTQFPSHSVIEKGQTVTLRCDPISGHDNLYWYRRVMGKEIKFLLHFVKESKQDESGMPNNRFLAERTGGTYSTLKVQPAELEDSGVYFCASSPRWAVGGAFFGQGTRLTVV.

There are a few counts of this clone. The chain links TRBV18 to TRBJ2-2, with unresolved D. CDR1 is KGHSH and CDR2 is LQKENI in the germline V gene. Trimming pared 3 bases from V and 5 bases from J, leaving 7 bases between. The CDR3 is made up of 13 amino acids. CDR3 nucleotides: TGTGCCAGCTCACCCGTCCGGACCGGGGAGCTGTTTTTT. Encoded protein: CASSPVRTGELFF.

This clone has a handful of counts. This chain links TRBV7-9 with TRBJ1-1; D gene unclear. This CDR3 spans 13 amino acids. Germline CDR1 and CDR2: SEHNR and FQNEAQ (reference sequence). The V end was cut by 5 bases, the J end by 2 bases, with 9 bases between. The DNA of the CDR3 is TGTGCCAGCAGCCCCCGGACCAACACTGAAGCTTTCTTT. It translates to CASSPRTNTEAFF.

This clone was seen a handful of times. This rearrangement joins TRBV7-8 to TRBJ1-5; 11 bases line up with TRBD1. The CDR3 runs to 15 residues. Germline lookup yields CDR1 SGHVS and CDR2 FQNEAQ. Germline trimming cut 5 bases from V and 6 bases from J; bases unmatched to any gene: 6. The CDR3 loop is CASSVTGQGVQPQHF. The CDR3 region has the DNA TGTGCCAGCAGCGTAACGGGACAGGGGGTTCAGCCCCAGCATTTT.

The chain has TRBV5-4 and TRBJ1-2, with 12 bases matching TRBD1. The CDR3 is 14 amino acids. V gave up 4 bases and J gave up 6 bases; unmatched junction bases: 4. Germline V gives CDR1 SGHNT, CDR2 YYREEE (reference sequence). As DNA, the CDR3 is TGTGCCAGCAGCCTGGGACAGGGGGCGGATGGCTACACCTTC. This gives the protein CASSLGQGADGYTF.

This chain joins TRBV14 and TRBJ1-2; a possible D gene is TRBD1 (6 bases). V gave up 5 bases and J gave up 8 bases, with 12 bases separating them. Germline CDR1 and CDR2: SGHDN and FVKESK. This CDR3 has 12 residues. This CDR3 is CASSDTGYGYTF. CDR3 DNA sequence: TGTGCCAGCAGCGACACAGGGTACGGCTACACCTTC.

The genes are TRBV19 and TRBJ2-7, with 10 bases aligning to TRBD1. The CDR3 is 15 amino acids. Per germline, CDR1 LNHDA and CDR2 SQIVND (reference sequence). The ends lost 6 bases at V and 1 base at J; junction bases unmatched: 6. The CDR3 nucleotides are TGTGCCAGTAGCACACCGGGACAGGGGTCCTACGAGCAGTACTTC. This gives the protein CASSTPGQGSYEQYF.

The chain combines TRBV19 with TRBJ2-6, with unresolved D. CDR3 length: 14 amino acids. Germline V CDR1 and CDR2: LNHDA, SQIVND (reference sequence). Between the trimmed V and J ends, which lost 5 bases and 2 bases, there was a span of 7 bases. The CDR3 nucleotides are TGTGCCAGTAGTCCCTCGGCTGGGGCCAACGTCCTGACTTTC. Protein: CASSPSAGANVLTF.

This rearrangement joins TRBV18 to TRBJ2-7, with 9 bases matching TRBD2. With 6 bases clipped from V and 1 base from J, the junction kept 7 bases outside the gene matches. The length of the CDR3 is 15 residues. Germline-derived CDR1 and CDR2 are KGHSH and LQKENI. The CDR3 loop is CASSPAGGSSYEQYF. Here the CDR3 DNA reads TGTGCCAGCTCTCCCGCGGGGGGGTCTTCCTACGAGCAGTACTTC. Using reference TRBV18 and TRBJ2-7 for the parts outside the CDR3, the full variable domain is NAGVMQNPRHLVRRRGQEARLRCSPMKGHSHVYWYRQLPEEGLKFMVYLQKENIIDESGMPKERFSAEFPKEGPSILRIQQVVRGDSAAYFCASSPAGGSSYEQYFGPGTRLTVT.